This is a list of T cell receptor beta chains from one sample in a study of T cells in Graves' hyperthyroidism and ophthalmopathy. One entry per CDR3 protein, called by TCRdb with MiXCR from the multiplex PCR reads. This table holds hundreds of thousands of distinct CDR3 sequences, about 15% found once. The sample was blood. These receptor sequences come from a woman aged 30 to 39 with Graves' hyperthyroidism that later progressed to Graves' ophthalmopathy. Both conserved end residues are part of each CDR3. D genes are given only for firm matches. Clone size is stated in some rows and not others, as once, few, many or a class when expanded.

CDR3 DNA	CDR3 protein	D gene	J gene	clone size	V gene
TGTGCCAGCAGCACTAGCGGGAGGGGTTCCTACAATGAGCAGTTCTTC	CASSTSGRGSYNEQFF	TRBD2	TRBJ2-1	many	TRBV9
TGTGCCAGCACGTCCGGGACAGGGGTGGGCGGCTACACCTTC	CASTSGTGVGGYTF	TRBD1	TRBJ1-2	many	TRBV27
TGTGCTAGTGGTTTGCCTACTAATGACGCCCCCGGGAGCTCCTACGAGCAGTACTTC	CASGLPTNDAPGSSYEQYF	.	TRBJ2-7	many	TRBV12-5
TGTGCCAGTAGTTCTTTAGCGGGATCAATCAATGAGCAGTTCTTC	CASSSLAGSINEQFF	TRBD2	TRBJ2-1	.	TRBV19
TGTGCCAGCAGCCAGCTAGACAGGGGTAGCGATGGCTACACCTTC	CASSQLDRGSDGYTF	TRBD1	TRBJ1-2	.	TRBV14
TGCAGTGCTAGACCCCCGCAGGGGGGAGGGTCCTACGAGCAGTACTTC	CSARPPQGGGSYEQYF	.	TRBJ2-7	.	TRBV20-1
TGCAGTGCTAGAGGCCCCTCGAACACTGAAGCTTTCTTT	CSARGPSNTEAFF	.	TRBJ1-1	many	TRBV20-1
TGTGCCAGCAGCGGGCTAGCGACGGGACTATACAATGAGCAGTTCTTC	CASSGLATGLYNEQFF	TRBD2	TRBJ2-1	.	TRBV7-9
TGTGCCAGTAGTCCACAGGGAACCAATCAGCCCCAGCATTTT	CASSPQGTNQPQHF	.	TRBJ1-5	.	TRBV19
TGCGCCAGCAGCCAAGTCATATCGAGGGCCACTGAAGCTTTCTTT	CASSQVISRATEAFF	.	TRBJ1-1	many	TRBV4-3
TGCGCCAGCAGTGATCGGGCCTACGGCAGCACCGGGGAGCTGTTTTTT	CASSDRAYGSTGELFF	.	TRBJ2-2	many	TRBV10-2
TGTGCCAGCAGCTGGCCCCCGGGACAGGGGGCCGTCACTGAAGCTTTCTTT	CASSWPPGQGAVTEAFF	TRBD1	TRBJ1-1	many	TRBV7-9
TGCAGTGCTAGAGAGGGTAGCTGGGTGGTGGAGACCCAGTACTTC	CSAREGSWVVETQYF	.	TRBJ2-5	many	TRBV20-1
TGTGCCAGCAGAGGACTAGCGGGAGGCAGCTCCTACGAGCAGTACTTC	CASRGLAGGSSYEQYF	TRBD2	TRBJ2-7	.	TRBV7-2
TGTGCCAGCAGCTTAGGGGCTAGCGGGAGGGCAGGGTCCTACAATGAGCAGTTCTTC	CASSLGASGRAGSYNEQFF	TRBD2	TRBJ2-1	many	TRBV7-2
TGTGCCAGCAGTGTTGGGCTAAACTCCTACGAGCAGTACTTC	CASSVGLNSYEQYF	.	TRBJ2-7	.	TRBV2
TGTGCCAGCAGTTCCACACGCACTGAAGCTTTCTTT	CASSSTRTEAFF	.	TRBJ1-1	many	TRBV2
TGTGCCAGCAGCTCCACAGGGTGGGGTGAAAAACTGTTTTTT	CASSSTGWGEKLFF	.	TRBJ1-4	few	TRBV11-2
TGCGCCAGCAGCCAAGACAGGGACTACGGCAATGAGCAGTTCTTC	CASSQDRDYGNEQFF	TRBD2	TRBJ2-1	.	TRBV4-1
TGTGCCAGCAGCTTAGGGGGAACAGGGGGTCAGTTCTTC	CASSLGGTGGQFF	TRBD1	TRBJ2-1	.	TRBV7-3
TGTGCCAGCAGCCAAGAAGGGCGGGCCCGACATGAGCAGTTCTTC	CASSQEGRARHEQFF	.	TRBJ2-1	many	TRBV3-2
TGTGCCAGCGGCGCCATAGCGGGAGGTGGGAGAGAGACCCAGTACTTC	CASGAIAGGGRETQYF	TRBD2	TRBJ2-5	many	TRBV7-9
TGTGCCAGCTCACCACCAGGAACAGGGGGAAACATTCAGTACTTC	CASSPPGTGGNIQYF	TRBD1	TRBJ2-4	few	TRBV18
TGTGCCATCAGAGAAAGACTCCAAGAGACCCAGTACTTC	CAIRERLQETQYF	.	TRBJ2-5	.	TRBV10-3
TGTGCCAGCAGCCAAAAGGTCGGTGGAGGGGGTTTCTATGGCTACACCTTC	CASSQKVGGGGFYGYTF	.	TRBJ1-2	few	TRBV3-1
TGTGCCAGCAGCTTAGTGCTCGGGAACACTGAAGCTTTCTTT	CASSLVLGNTEAFF	.	TRBJ1-1	.	TRBV11-2
TGTGCCAGCAGTTACGTCGGGGGGAGCGAAAAACTGTTTTTT	CASSYVGGSEKLFF	.	TRBJ1-4	many	TRBV6-5
TGTGCCAGTAGTATAGATTGGGAGACCCAGTACTTC	CASSIDWETQYF	.	TRBJ2-5	many	TRBV19
TGTGCCAGCGGGTTAGGGCTAGCGGGAGGATGGGATACGCAGTATTTT	CASGLGLAGGWDTQYF	TRBD2	TRBJ2-3	few	TRBV6-1
TGTGCCAGCAGCTTAGTGGAGACCCAGTACTTC	CASSLVETQYF	.	TRBJ2-5	many	TRBV7-9
TGTGCCAGTAGTATAAAAACGGCCACCTACGAGCAGTACTTC	CASSIKTATYEQYF	.	TRBJ2-7	many	TRBV19
TGCGCCAGCAGCTTCAGTCTAGCGGAGCCAAACACCGGGGAGCTGTTTTTT	CASSFSLAEPNTGELFF	TRBD2	TRBJ2-2	.	TRBV5-1
TGTGCCAGCAGACCTCCTCAGTCCCCCACTGAAGCTTTCTTT	CASRPPQSPTEAFF	.	TRBJ1-1	many	TRBV6-1
TGCAGTGCTAGAGGGGCCAGGGGCTACGAGCAGTACTTC	CSARGARGYEQYF	.	TRBJ2-7	many	TRBV20-1
TGTGCCAGCGGAACGATCGTGAGTACCTACAATGAGCAGTTCTTC	CASGTIVSTYNEQFF	.	TRBJ2-1	.	TRBV11-3
TGCAGTGCTAGACCAGGGTCAGGGGAAGAGACCCAGTACTTC	CSARPGSGEETQYF	.	TRBJ2-5	many	TRBV20-1
TGTGCCAGCAGCCTAGACATGGACAGCAGCAATCAGCCCCAGCATTTT	CASSLDMDSSNQPQHF	.	TRBJ1-5	many	TRBV7-8
TGCGCCAGCAGCTCGACAGGGGCCTACAATGAGCAGTTCTTC	CASSSTGAYNEQFF	TRBD1	TRBJ2-1	few	TRBV5-1
TGCGCCAGCAGTGATAAGCGAGGCTACGAGCAGTACTTC	CASSDKRGYEQYF	.	TRBJ2-7	many	TRBV10-2
TGCGCCAGCAGCCAAATTCGTACGGGGGGCGGTGAGCAGTTCTTC	CASSQIRTGGGEQFF	.	TRBJ2-1	few	TRBV4-1
TGTGCCAGCAGTGCCCTTTTAGACCCAGTAAACTATGGCTACACCTTC	CASSALLDPVNYGYTF	.	TRBJ1-2	many	TRBV6-1
TGTGCCAGCAGTCTACTACCGGGACAGGGGGATGGCTACACCTTC	CASSLLPGQGDGYTF	TRBD1	TRBJ1-2	many	TRBV28
TGCAGTGCTAGAGACTCGGACAGGGGGATGTACAATGAGCAGTTCTTC	CSARDSDRGMYNEQFF	TRBD1	TRBJ2-1	few	TRBV20-1
TGTGCCAGCAGTTTAGCGGGGCTAGCGGGAGCAGAGACCCAGTACTTC	CASSLAGLAGAETQYF	TRBD2	TRBJ2-5	many	TRBV12-3/TRBV12-4
TGCAGTGCTCCTTGGGAGGGCGGGATGAACGAAGCTTTCTTT	CSAPWEGGMNEAFF	.	TRBJ1-1	few	TRBV20-1
TGTGCCAGCAGTCAAAAGGCGGGACTAGCGGGAGTTGGACGCACCGGGGAGCTGTTTTTT	CASSQKAGLAGVGRTGELFF	TRBD2	TRBJ2-2	few	TRBV7-3
TGTGCCAGCAGTTTCCCAGGTCTTAGCACAGATACGCAGTATTTT	CASSFPGLSTDTQYF	.	TRBJ2-3	many	TRBV12-3/TRBV12-4
TGTGCCAGCAGTACACAGGGGGCCAAGAATGAAAAACTGTTTTTT	CASSTQGAKNEKLFF	TRBD1	TRBJ1-4	many	TRBV2
TGTGCCAGCAGCCCACATTTCCTCTCCTACGAGCAGTACTTC	CASSPHFLSYEQYF	.	TRBJ2-7	many	TRBV11-3
TGTGCCAGCAGTGAATACCTAAGCGGCTACGAGCAGTACTTC	CASSEYLSGYEQYF	.	TRBJ2-7	many	TRBV6-1
TGTGCCAGCTCACCTAGCGGGAGGGCCGGGGAGCAGTACTTC	CASSPSGRAGEQYF	TRBD2	TRBJ2-7	many	TRBV18
TGCGCCAGCACCGATCAGACTAGCGGGGAGACCCAGTACTTC	CASTDQTSGETQYF	TRBD2	TRBJ2-5	many	TRBV5-1
TGTGCCAGCAGCCAAGATCGGAGCATGAACACTGAAGCTTTCTTT	CASSQDRSMNTEAFF	.	TRBJ1-1	many	TRBV14
TGTGCCGCTGGGGGCCTAGCCAAAAACATTCAGTACTTC	CAAGGLAKNIQYF	.	TRBJ2-4	many	TRBV6-1
TGTGCCAGCAGTCCCAACAGGGGTGGAGGAGAGACCCAGTACTTC	CASSPNRGGGETQYF	TRBD1	TRBJ2-5	many	TRBV12-3/TRBV12-4